The clone carrying this T cell receptor beta chain was seen a handful of times. The antigen is unknown. V gave up 4 bases and J gave up 3 bases, with 20 bases separating them. Germline lookup yields CDR1 SGHNT and CDR2 YYREEE (reference sequence). The CDR3 spans 17 residues. The study ran its PCR with 60 Vbeta and 13 Jbeta primers. The assay was immunoSEQ multiplex PCR, and TCRdb's table has in-frame clones only and misses some. This sample has over 120,000 clones, with about 80% found just once. This sample is drawn from a study of cytomegalovirus exposure and HLA in healthy donors. General observations from the study: Later analysis associated a missense DCLRE1C variant with TCR beta V- and J-gene trimming. Available immune exposure information was restricted to CMV serostatus only. An assumption of roughly uniform sequencing depth across donors underlay the presence/absence analyses.

The source of this sequence is a female donor in good health and CMV-seronegative. The J gene is TRBJ2-1, the V gene TRBV5-4, with D possibly matching TRBD2 (6 bases). The sequencing input was PBMCs. This chain's CDR3 is CASSPGRGDSFYNEQFF. As DNA, the CDR3 is TGTGCCAGCAGCCCGGGGCGGGGAGACTCTTTCTACAATGAGCAGTTCTTC. Looking up the rest from reference TRBV5-4 and TRBJ2-1 gives the full variable domain: ETGVTQSPTHLIKTRGQQVTLRCSSQSGHNTVSWYQQALGQGPQFIFQYYREEENGRGNFPPRFSGLQFPNYSSELNVNALELDDSALYLCASSPGRGDSFYNEQFFGPGTRLTVL.